This TCR beta chain was sequenced during a study of spatial heterogeneity in lung cancer. Note on this clonotype: Since a much larger clone is just one base distant, this may be a read error. Since no conserved phenylalanine or tryptophan closes the CDR3, a read error is the likely cause.

MiXCR was run by TCRdb on the 5' RACE reads, yielding one entry per CDR3 protein. The sample shows tens of thousands of distinct CDR3 sequences, 6% to 8% of them seen only once. The CDR3 covers 14 residues. Germline assignment: CDR1 MDHEN and CDR2 SYDVKM. Trimming took off 5 bases at V and 6 bases at J, with 16 bases between the two ends. As for time point: sample taken at primary tumor resection. Whole RNA, which was extracted from tumor, nontumor lung tissue or frozen PBMC, was sequenced without any cell sorting. This receptor was taken from a male donor with early-stage non-small cell lung cancer. This chain connects TRBV28 to TRBJ1-1, with D maybe TRBD1 (6 bases). This specimen was PBMCs, taken at surgery. In nucleotides, the CDR3 is TGTGCCAGCAGTATGCAAACAGGGATTCCTGAAGCTTTCTTA. Protein sequence: CASSMQTGIPEAFL.